This TCR beta chain was documented in a study of blood T cells in healthy people across ages. For the second PCR, which ran for about 6 to 11 cycles, a sample-barcoded 5' primer and a J-beta primer mix were used. Each cDNA molecule received a tag from a template-switch adaptor that had 12 random nucleotides. Per sample, CDR3-containing paired-end reads numbered at least 2.5 million. TCRdb re-analysed the 5' RACE reads in MiXCR, keeping a single row per CDR3 protein. The repertoire has approximately 1.5 million distinct CDR3 sequences, 35% to 45% of them found once; the top ten carry around 4%. This CDR3 comprises 16 residues. CDR1 LGHNA and CDR2 YSLEER come from the germline V gene. The V gene end was trimmed by 4 bases and the J gene end by 0 bases; junction bases not matched to a gene: 6. Healthy Caucasians from Russia aged roughly 6 to 100 served as donors. Extraction yielded at least 6 micrograms of total RNA per sample.

The sequencing sample was made of blood. The sequence was collected from a woman aged 18-29 years in good health. V is TRBV4-3 and J is TRBJ2-1, with 7 bases fitting TRBD2. CDR3 sequence (DNA): TGCGCCAGCAGCCGGGAGAGCGGGATCTCCTACAATGAGCAGTTCTTC. Encoded protein: CASSRESGISYNEQFF.